This paragraph reports one T cell receptor beta chain. Its antigen remains unknown. TCRdb itself ran the PCR reads through MiXCR, one entry per CDR3 protein. The top ten clones hold about 6.4% of a sample with 20,000 or so distinct CDR3 sequences, 20% to 25% of them seen once. Sorting captured naive CD8 T cells as CD8+CD4-CCR7+CD45RA+. These data are taken from a study of molecular identifiers for immune sequencing clone quantification. Overall study findings and caveats: The sizes of highly expanded clones could be underestimated when identical TCR molecules share a barcode. In naive cells, clones above 20 RNA copies held under 1% of molecules, whereas in effector cells they held over 97%.

The junction had 1 base not matched to a gene; V was cut back by 1 base and J by 3 bases. Looked up from germline, CDR1 is SGHTA and CDR2 is FQGNSA. This CDR3 region has 15 residues. This clonotype was sampled from a human donor in good health. Some libraries in this study had Jurkat cell RNA spiked in. The sequencing input was naive CD8+ T cells from blood, with Jurkat cell RNA spiked in. Sample subset: FACS-sorted CD8+CD4-CCR7+CD45RA+ naive T cells. V is TRBV7-2 and J is TRBJ2-7; 12 bases are shared with TRBD2. CDR3 bases: TGTGCCAGCAGCTTAGTGACTAGCGGGAGCTACGAGCAGTACTTC. This gives the protein CASSLVTSGSYEQYF. The full variable domain, in which reference TRBV7-2 and TRBJ2-7 provide the parts outside the CDR3, is GAGVSQSPSNKVTEKGKDVELRCDPISGHTALYWYRQSLGQGLEFLIYFQGNSAPDKSGLPSDRFSAERTGGSVSTLTIQRTQQEDSAVYLCASSLVTSGSYEQYFGPGTRLTVT.